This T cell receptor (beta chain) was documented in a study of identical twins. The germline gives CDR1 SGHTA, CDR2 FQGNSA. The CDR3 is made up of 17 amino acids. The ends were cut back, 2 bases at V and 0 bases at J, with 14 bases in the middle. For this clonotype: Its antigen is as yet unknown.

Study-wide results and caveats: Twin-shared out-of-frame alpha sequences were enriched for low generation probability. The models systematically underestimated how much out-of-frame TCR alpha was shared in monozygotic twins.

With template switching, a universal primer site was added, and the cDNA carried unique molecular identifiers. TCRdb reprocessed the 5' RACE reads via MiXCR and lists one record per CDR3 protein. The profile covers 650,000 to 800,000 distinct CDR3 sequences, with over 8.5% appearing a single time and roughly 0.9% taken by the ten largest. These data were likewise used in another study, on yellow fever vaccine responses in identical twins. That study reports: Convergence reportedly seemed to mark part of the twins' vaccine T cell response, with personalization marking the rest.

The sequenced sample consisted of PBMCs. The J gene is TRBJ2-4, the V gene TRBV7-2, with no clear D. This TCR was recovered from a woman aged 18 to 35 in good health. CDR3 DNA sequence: TGTGCCAGCAGCTTATCCGTCTGGACCGGAGCCAAAAACATTCAGTACTTC. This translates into CASSLSVWTGAKNIQYF.